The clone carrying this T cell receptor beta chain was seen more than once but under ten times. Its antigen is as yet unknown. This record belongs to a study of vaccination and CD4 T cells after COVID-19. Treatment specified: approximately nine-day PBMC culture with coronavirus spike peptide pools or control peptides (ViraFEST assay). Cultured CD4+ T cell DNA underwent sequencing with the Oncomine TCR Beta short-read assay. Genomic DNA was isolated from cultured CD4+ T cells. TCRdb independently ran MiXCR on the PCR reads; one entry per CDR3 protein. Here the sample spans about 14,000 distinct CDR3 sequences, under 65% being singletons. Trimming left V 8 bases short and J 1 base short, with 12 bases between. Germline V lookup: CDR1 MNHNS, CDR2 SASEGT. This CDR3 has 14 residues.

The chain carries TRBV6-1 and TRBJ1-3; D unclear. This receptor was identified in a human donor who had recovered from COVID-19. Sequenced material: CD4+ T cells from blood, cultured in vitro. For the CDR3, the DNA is TGTGCCAGCCCCATGTCCCCATCTGGAAACACCATATATTTT. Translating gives CASPMSPSGNTIYF.